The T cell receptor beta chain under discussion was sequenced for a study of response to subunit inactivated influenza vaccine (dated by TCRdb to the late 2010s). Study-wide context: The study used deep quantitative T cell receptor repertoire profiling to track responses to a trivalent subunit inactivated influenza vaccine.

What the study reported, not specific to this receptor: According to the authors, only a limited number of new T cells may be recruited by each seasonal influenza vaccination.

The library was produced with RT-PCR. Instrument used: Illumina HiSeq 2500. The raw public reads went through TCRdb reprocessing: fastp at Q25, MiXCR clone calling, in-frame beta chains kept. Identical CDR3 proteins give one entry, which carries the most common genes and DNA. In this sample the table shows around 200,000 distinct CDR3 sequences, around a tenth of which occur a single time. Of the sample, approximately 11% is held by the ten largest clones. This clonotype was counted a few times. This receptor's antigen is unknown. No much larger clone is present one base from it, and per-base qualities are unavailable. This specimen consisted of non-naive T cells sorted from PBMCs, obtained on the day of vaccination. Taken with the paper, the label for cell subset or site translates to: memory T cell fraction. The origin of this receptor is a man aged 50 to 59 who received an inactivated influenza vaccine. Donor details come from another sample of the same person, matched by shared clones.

The DNA is as follows: TGCAGTGCAGCGGAGAACGAGCAGTACTTC. This is translated as CSAAENEQYF. The rearrangement combines TRBV20-1 with TRBJ2-7; a weak D assignment points to TRBD2 (5 bases agree). The germline V gene (reference sequence) specifies DFQATT as CDR1 and SNEGSKA as CDR2. Relative to germline, V is 6 bases shorter and J is 5 bases shorter, with 8 bases between their ends. The CDR3 covers 10 residues, taking in both the cysteine and the phenylalanine. Left in the record is the CDR3 DNA by itself, 30 bases read in frame from the first base.